These T cell receptor beta chains were read from a single sample in a study of CD8+CD57+ T cells in acquired aplastic anemia. One entry per CDR3 protein, called by TCRdb with MiXCR from the reads. The sample includes approximately 380,000 distinct CDR3 sequences, 55% to 70% of them seen just once. The sample was sorted CD4+, CD8+, or CD8+CD57+ T cells (not recorded which) from PBMCs. The source is a human donor in good health, serving as a control. Each CDR3 is given with its conserved first and last residue. A D gene is named only where the DNA matches it firmly. The size field is filled for only some rows; it gives once, few, many or a size class.

.,TRBJ2-1,TRBD2,TRBV7-9,CASSPGLAGGQNEQFF,TGTGCCAGCAGCCCAGGACTAGCGGGGGGGCAAAATGAGCAGTTCTTC
.,TRBJ1-2,.,TRBV7-2,CASSETDRNYGYTF,TGTGCCAGCAGCGAGACCGACAGGAACTATGGCTACACCTTC
.,TRBJ2-5,.,TRBV20-1,CSAVTGPETQYF,TGCAGTGCAGTCACAGGCCCGGAGACCCAGTACTTC
many,TRBJ1-2,TRBD1,TRBV5-1,CASSSGQGVWYGYTF,TGCGCCAGCAGCTCGGGACAGGGGGTTTGGTATGGCTACACCTTC
.,TRBJ2-7,TRBD2,TRBV11-2,CASSPGSGKQYF,TGTGCCAGCAGCCCCGGGAGCGGGAAGCAGTACTTC
many,TRBJ1-4,.,TRBV7-2,CASSVIPGPNEKLFF,TGTGCCAGCAGCGTCATTCCGGGTCCCAATGAAAAACTGTTTTTT
.,TRBJ2-5,TRBD2,TRBV9,CASSLGQALNTEVAGGHETQYF,TGCGCCAGCAGCTTGGGACAGGCGTTGAACACTGAAGTAGCGGGGGGGCATGAGACCCAGTACTTC
few,TRBJ1-6,.,TRBV20-1,CSAIASGGGNNSPLHF,TGCAGTGCTATTGCCAGCGGGGGAGGTAATAATTCACCCCTCCACTTT
few,TRBJ2-3,TRBD2,TRBV7-2,CASSRAGGSTDTQYF,TGTGCCAGCAGCCGAGCGGGGGGAAGCACAGATACGCAGTATTTT
.,TRBJ2-5,.,TRBV7-9,CASSFWQGQETQYF,TGTGCCAGCAGCTTCTGGCAGGGGCAAGAGACCCAGTACTTC
many,TRBJ2-1,.,TRBV10-3,CAISEVQGESDEQFF,TGTGCCATCAGTGAAGTTCAGGGAGAATCGGATGAGCAGTTCTTC
.,TRBJ1-3,.,TRBV5-6,CASSLAGDSGNTIYF,TGTGCCAGCAGCTTAGCGGGGGACTCTGGAAACACCATATATTTT
.,TRBJ1-4,.,TRBV7-2,CASSFGRTEIHEKLFF,TGTGCCAGCAGCTTTGGCAGGACAGAAATTCATGAAAAACTGTTTTTT
.,TRBJ1-4,.,TRBV2,CASSRRGKGSNENLFF,TGTGCCAGCAGTCGTAGAGGGAAAGGATCTAATGAGAACCTGTTTTTT
.,TRBJ1-3,.,TRBV25-1,CASTHFVDTGNTIYF,TGTGCCAGCACACATTTCGTGGATACTGGAAACACCATATATTTT
.,TRBJ1-4,.,TRBV9,CASSLDSRKANLFF,TGTGCCAGCAGCTTGGACAGCAGGAAGGCAAACCTGTTTTTT
many,TRBJ1-5,.,TRBV7-9,CASSPGGLNQPQHF,TGTGCCAGCAGCCCGGGGGGTTTAAATCAGCCCCAGCATTTT
many,TRBJ1-2,.,TRBV29-1,CSVVSDPGYGYTF,TGCAGCGTTGTTTCGGATCCGGGCTATGGCTACACCTTC
.,TRBJ2-4,TRBD1,TRBV19,CASSRVPGQSKNIQYF,TGTGCCAGTAGTAGGGTTCCGGGACAGAGTAAAAACATTCAGTACTTC
.,TRBJ1-4,.,TRBV12-3/TRBV12-4,CASSLTVNEKLFF,TGTGCCAGCAGTTTGACAGTTAATGAAAAACTGTTTTTT
many,TRBJ2-3,.,TRBV5-1,CASSLESGRNTDTQYF,TGCGCCAGCAGCTTGGAGTCAGGGCGTAACACAGATACGCAGTATTTT
.,TRBJ2-5,.,TRBV5-1,CASSAGTGAFQETQYF,TGCGCCAGCAGCGCCGGGACGGGGGCCTTCCAAGAGACCCAGTACTTC
.,TRBJ2-2,.,TRBV20-1,CGAGHGDTGKLFF,TGCGGTGCCGGACACGGGGACACCGGCAAGCTGTTTTTT
.,TRBJ1-2,.,TRBV20-1,CSAFKNTEAYTF,TGCAGTGCCTTCAAGAACACTGAAGCTTACACCTTC
.,TRBJ1-2,.,TRBV12-3/TRBV12-4,CASRRRDPLTGYTF,TGTGCCAGCAGAAGGAGGGACCCTTTGACAGGCTACACCTTC
.,TRBJ2-2,TRBD2,TRBV12-3/TRBV12-4,CASSKSGLAGVPGELFF,TGTGCCAGCAGCAAGTCGGGACTAGCGGGGGTCCCCGGGGAGCTGTTTTTT
.,TRBJ1-1,.,TRBV15,CATSRDGPGPNSEAFF,TGTGCCACCAGCAGAGATGGTCCCGGCCCGAACTCTGAAGCTTTCTTT
many,TRBJ2-7,.,TRBV10-3,CAISESLAAIEQYF,TGTGCCATCAGTGAGTCGTTGGCAGCCATCGAGCAGTACTTC
many,TRBJ2-7,TRBD2,TRBV20-1,CSARGRGGTYEQYF,TGCAGTGCTAGAGGACGGGGAGGGACCTACGAGCAGTACTTC
.,TRBJ1-2,.,TRBV12-5,CASGLYHDDFYGYTF,TGTGCCAGTGGTTTATATCACGACGATTTCTATGGCTACACCTTC
.,TRBJ2-7,TRBD2,TRBV12-3/TRBV12-4,CASSFSGRAFNEQYF,TGTGCCAGCAGCTTCAGCGGGAGGGCCTTTAACGAGCAGTACTTC
.,TRBJ2-7,.,TRBV12-3/TRBV12-4,CASRAGDYEQYF,TGTGCCAGCAGGGCCGGTGACTACGAGCAGTACTTC
many,TRBJ2-7,TRBD1,TRBV29-1,CSVGDRAEQYF,TGCAGCGTCGGGGACAGGGCCGAGCAGTACTTC
.,TRBJ2-7,.,TRBV15,CATSRGDVRSSEQYF,TGTGCCACCAGCAGAGGAGACGTTCGCTCCTCTGAGCAGTACTTC
.,TRBJ1-5,.,TRBV7-8,CASRLQTSGRTQHF,TGTGCCAGCAGGTTACAGACTAGCGGTCGGACACAGCATTTT
.,TRBJ2-1,.,TRBV5-5,CASSLPHSSYNEQFF,TGTGCCAGCAGCCTTCCGCACTCTTCCTACAATGAGCAGTTCTTC
many,TRBJ2-7,TRBD2,TRBV7-2,CASSQRLAGVNEQYF,TGTGCCAGCAGCCAGCGACTAGCGGGGGTAAACGAGCAGTACTTC
.,TRBJ1-6,.,TRBV19,CASSLRNTGTENSPLHF,TGTGCCAGTAGCCTGAGGAACACGGGGACGGAGAATTCACCCCTCCACTTT
.,TRBJ1-3,.,TRBV5-8,CASSLTHKGSGNTIYF,TGTGCCAGCAGCTTGACACATAAGGGGTCAGGAAACACCATATATTTT
few,TRBJ2-5,TRBD1,TRBV20-1,CSASRGQGLATGAQYF,TGCAGTGCTAGTAGGGGCCAGGGGCTAGCCACAGGGGCCCAGTACTTC
.,TRBJ2-1,TRBD2,TRBV12-3/TRBV12-4,CASSFGDYLVNEQFF,TGTGCCAGCAGTTTTGGGGACTACCTAGTGAATGAGCAGTTCTTC
.,TRBJ2-3,.,TRBV7-8,CASSFEGTDTQYF,TGTGCCAGCAGCTTCGAGGGAACAGATACGCAGTATTTT
.,TRBJ2-3,.,TRBV15,CATSRDPTAPDTQYF,TGTGCCACCAGCAGAGATCCGACAGCTCCAGATACGCAGTATTTT
.,TRBJ2-3,TRBD2,TRBV7-2,CASSLTSGPTDTQYF,TGTGCCAGCAGCCTGACTAGCGGCCCCACAGATACGCAGTATTTT
.,TRBJ2-1,.,TRBV7-9,CASSLSPGSSYNEQFF,TGTGCCAGCAGCTTATCCCCTGGAAGCTCCTACAATGAGCAGTTCTTC